What follows are 10 T cell receptor beta chains derived from one specimen sequenced in a study of shared clonotypes between healthy human individuals. The repertoire was sequenced with immunoSEQ multiplex PCR; TCRdb's copy has only in-frame clones and lacks some. The sample has roughly 490,000 clones, 76% seen once. The specimen was PBMCs. The receptor set was obtained from a woman aged 40 to 55 in good health. Some clones in this sample may be carry-over from other donors' samples.

The CDR3 sequence: CASSSQGRVNTEAFF. CDR3 bases: TGTGCCAGTAGTAGCCAGGGTAGGGTGAACACTGAAGCTTTCTTT. The gene calls are TRBV19 and TRBJ1-1; perhaps TRBD1 as D (5 bases). The germline V gene encodes CDR1 LNHDA and CDR2 SQIVND (reference sequence). This CDR3 comprises 15 residues. Trimming cost V 4 bases and J 0 bases, with 12 bases left between them.

The V call is TRBV28, the J call TRBJ1-4; a weak D match, TRBD1 (6 bases). The CDR3 length is 14 residues. V gave up 6 bases and J gave up 7 bases, with 15 bases separating them. Per germline, CDR1 MDHEN and CDR2 SYDVKM. In DNA, the CDR3 is TGTGCCAGCAGCCCCTCGGGGGCCGCTGAAAAACTGTTTTTT. It specifies CASSPSGAAEKLFF.

The rearrangement uses TRBV27 and TRBJ1-1; D unresolved. The CDR3 loop spans 14 amino acids. V lost 2 bases and J lost 11, with 18 bases in between. CDR1 MNHEY and CDR2 SMNVEV come from the germline V gene (reference sequence). CDR3 DNA sequence: TGTGCCAGCAGTTTAAGGTTCCCGCCGGGTTGGGCTTTCTTT. This gives the protein CASSLRFPPGWAFF.

Only one count was recorded for this clone. This sequence joins TRBV6-1 and TRBJ2-7; TRBD1 matches 7 bases. The CDR3 spans 14 residues. Germline loops: CDR1 MNHNS, CDR2 SASEGT. The trim removed 7 bases at V and 6 bases at J, leaving 12 bases unmatched. The CDR3, as DNA: TGTGCCAGCACTCACGACGGACAGGTCGGCGAGCAGTACTTC. Residues: CASTHDGQVGEQYF.

The V gene is TRBV11-2, the J gene TRBJ1-1; possible D gene TRBD1, 6 bases. Looked up from germline, CDR1 is SGHAT and CDR2 is FQNNGV. The CDR3 is 14 amino acids. Trimming shortened V by 2 bases and J by 3 bases, and 10 bases separated the two germline ends. Here the CDR3 reads CASSLRQAYTEAFF. In nucleotides, the CDR3 is TGTGCCAGCAGCTTAAGACAGGCGTACACTGAAGCTTTCTTT.

The chain is built from TRBV19 and TRBJ2-3; 9 bases agree with TRBD2. The CDR3 has 14 amino acids. Per germline, CDR1 LNHDA and CDR2 SQIVND (reference sequence). Trimming removed 5 bases from V and 5 bases from J; junction bases left unmatched: 5. CDR3 nucleotides: TGTGCCAGTAGTTTTAGCGGGAGTAGAGATACGCAGTATTTT. Protein sequence: CASSFSGSRDTQYF.

This clone showed up just a few times. The chain carries TRBV7-9 and TRBJ1-2; 11 bases agree with TRBD1. CDR1 and CDR2 from the germline V gene are SEHNR and FQNEAQ (reference sequence). Trimming at V came to 4 bases and at J to 8 bases, leaving 6 bases not matched to a gene. This CDR3 spans 14 amino acids. CDR3 region: CASSSGTGGEGYTF. The CDR3 nucleotides read TGTGCCAGCAGCTCCGGGACAGGGGGTGAGGGCTACACCTTC.

CDR3 loop: CATSRDRAGNYEQYF. For the CDR3, the DNA is TGTGCCACCAGCAGAGATCGAGCGGGAAACTACGAGCAGTACTTC. This rearrangement joins TRBV15 to TRBJ2-7; 7 bases align to TRBD2. Germline values: CDR1 LNHNV, CDR2 YYDKDF (reference sequence). CDR3 length: 15 amino acids. Trimming took 0 bases from V and 3 from J; bases not matched to a gene: 5.

This chain connects TRBV19 to TRBJ1-2; 7 positions match TRBD1. V lost 5 bases to trimming and J lost 8 bases; unmatched junction nucleotides: 11. Germline CDR1 LNHDA, CDR2 SQIVND (reference sequence). The CDR3 has 14 amino acids. In DNA form, the CDR3 reads TGTGCCAGTAGTCACGGACAGGCGCAGAGGGGCTACACCTTC. It translates to CASSHGQAQRGYTF.

As concerns this clone: This could be a read error, since a much larger clone is one nucleotide away. Other DNA sequences of this sample code for an identical CDR3. The chain is built from TRBV4-1 and TRBJ2-1; D remains ambiguous. The length of the CDR3 is 12 residues. Germline lookup yields CDR1 MGHRA and CDR2 YSYEKL. The CDR3, as DNA: TGCGCCAGTAGCCCCTCCTACAATGAGCAGTTCTTC. This encodes CASSPSYNEQFF.